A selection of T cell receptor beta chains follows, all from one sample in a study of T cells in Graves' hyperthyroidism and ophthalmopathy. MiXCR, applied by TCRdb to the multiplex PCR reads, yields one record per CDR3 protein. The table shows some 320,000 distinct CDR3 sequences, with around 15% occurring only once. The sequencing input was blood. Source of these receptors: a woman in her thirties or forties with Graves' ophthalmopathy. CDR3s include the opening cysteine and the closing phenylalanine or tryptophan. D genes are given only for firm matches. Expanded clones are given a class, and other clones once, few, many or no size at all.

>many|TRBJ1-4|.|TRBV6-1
CASSSWNGLNEKLFF
TGTGCCAGCAGCTCCTGGAACGGCCTTAATGAAAAACTGTTTTTT
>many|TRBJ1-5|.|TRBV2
CASSKTNQPQHF
TGTGCCAGCAGTAAAACGAATCAGCCCCAGCATTTT
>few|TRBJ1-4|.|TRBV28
CASSPPGGYEKLFF
TGTGCCAGCAGTCCGCCGGGGGGGTATGAAAAACTGTTTTTT
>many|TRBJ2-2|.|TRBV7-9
CASSFRTGELFF
TGTGCCAGCAGCTTCCGCACCGGGGAGCTGTTTTTT
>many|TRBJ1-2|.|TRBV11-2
CASSDPGTAYGYTF
TGTGCCAGCAGCGATCCCGGGACGGCCTATGGCTACACCTTC
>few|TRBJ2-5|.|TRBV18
CASSRHREETQYF
TGTGCCAGCTCACGCCACAGGGAAGAGACCCAGTACTTC
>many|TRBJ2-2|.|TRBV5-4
CASSAFWTGELFF
TGTGCCAGCAGCGCCTTCTGGACCGGGGAGCTGTTTTTT
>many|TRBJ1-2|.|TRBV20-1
CSATGDAPVGYTF
TGCAGTGCTACAGGGGACGCGCCGGTTGGCTACACCTTC
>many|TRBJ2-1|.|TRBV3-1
CASSHQSRDNEQFF
TGTGCCAGCAGCCATCAAAGCCGGGACAATGAGCAGTTCTTC
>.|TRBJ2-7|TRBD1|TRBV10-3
CAISEPAGTGGAEQYF
TGTGCCATCAGTGAGCCAGCCGGGACAGGGGGCGCCGAGCAGTACTTC
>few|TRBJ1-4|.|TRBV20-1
CSAIVPTNKKLFF
TGCAGTGCTATAGTTCCCACTAATAAAAAACTGTTTTTT
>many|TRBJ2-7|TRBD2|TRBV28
CASMTRAGGPYEQYF
TGTGCCAGCATGACCCGAGCGGGGGGACCTTACGAGCAGTACTTC
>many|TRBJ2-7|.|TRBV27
CASSLLTDRSSKQYF
TGTGCCAGCAGTTTATTAACGGACAGAAGTAGCAAGCAGTACTTC
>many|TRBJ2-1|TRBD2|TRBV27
CASSGTGEYRGLAGGWYNEQFF
TGTGCCAGCAGCGGGACAGGGGAGTACAGGGGACTAGCGGGAGGTTGGTACAATGAGCAGTTCTTC
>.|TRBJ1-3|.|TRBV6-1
CASSPGTRNTIYF
TGTGCCAGCAGTCCTGGGACCAGGAACACCATATATTTT
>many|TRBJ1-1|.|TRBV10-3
CAISVGPYLRGAFF
TGTGCCATCAGTGTAGGGCCCTACCTACGGGGAGCTTTCTTT
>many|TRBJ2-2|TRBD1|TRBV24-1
CATSDWDRGYTGELFF
TGTGCCACCAGTGATTGGGACAGGGGATACACCGGGGAGCTGTTTTTT
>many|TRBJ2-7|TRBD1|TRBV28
CASSLGQGITSYF
TGTGCCAGCAGTTTAGGACAGGGGATCACGTCGTACTTC
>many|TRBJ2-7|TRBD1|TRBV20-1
CSAGRTGSYEQYF
TGCAGTGCTGGAAGGACAGGGTCCTACGAGCAGTACTTC
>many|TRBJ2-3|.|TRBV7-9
CASSPARGGDTDTQYF
TGTGCCAGCAGCCCGGCAAGAGGCGGGGACACAGATACGCAGTATTTT
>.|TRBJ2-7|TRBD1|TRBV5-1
CASSLTGTGADEQYF
TGCGCCAGCAGCTTAACCGGGACAGGGGCGGACGAGCAGTACTTC
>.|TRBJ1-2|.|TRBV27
CASSFDRDYGYTF
TGTGCCAGCAGTTTCGACCGAGACTATGGCTACACCTTC
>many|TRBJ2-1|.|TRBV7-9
CASSPSENTEQFF
TGTGCCAGCAGCCCGAGCGAGAACACCGAGCAGTTCTTC
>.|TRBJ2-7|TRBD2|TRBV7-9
CASSFGSGRYEQYF
TGTGCCAGCAGCTTTGGTAGCGGGCGTTACGAGCAGTACTTC
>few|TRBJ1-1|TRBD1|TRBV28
CASSFWTGGRTEAFF
TGTGCCAGCAGTTTCTGGACAGGGGGTAGAACTGAAGCTTTCTTT
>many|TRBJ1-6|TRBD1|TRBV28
CASTPQTGRNSPLHF
TGTGCCAGTACTCCCCAGACAGGGAGGAATTCACCCCTCCACTTT
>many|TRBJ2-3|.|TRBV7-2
CASSLSSTSTDTQYF
TGTGCCAGCAGCTTAAGCTCTACTAGCACAGATACGCAGTATTTT
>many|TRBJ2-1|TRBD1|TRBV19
CASTPGTGSYNEQFF
TGTGCCAGTACCCCAGGGACAGGATCCTACAATGAGCAGTTCTTC
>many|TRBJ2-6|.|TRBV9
CASSTTRVGANVLTF
TGTGCCAGCAGCACAACGAGGGTCGGGGCCAACGTCCTGACTTTC
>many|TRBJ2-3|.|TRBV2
CASSEERGGTSTDTQYF
TGTGCCAGCAGTGAGGAGAGAGGCGGGACTAGCACAGATACGCAGTATTTT
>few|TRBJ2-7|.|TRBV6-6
CASSYSAGTYEQYF
TGTGCCAGCAGTTACTCGGCAGGAACCTACGAGCAGTACTTC
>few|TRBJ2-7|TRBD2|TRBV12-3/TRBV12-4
CASSHTNRDYSYEQYF
TGTGCCAGCAGCCATACCAACCGGGACTACTCCTACGAGCAGTACTTC
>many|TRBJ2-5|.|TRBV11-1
CASSLVGQLYQETQYF
TGTGCCAGCAGCTTAGTAGGCCAGTTGTACCAAGAGACCCAGTACTTC
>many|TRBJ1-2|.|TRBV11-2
CASSSSRVEGYTF
TGTGCCAGCAGCTCTTCGAGGGTTGAAGGCTACACCTTC
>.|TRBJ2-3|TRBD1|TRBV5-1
CASRIGQGFTDTQYF
TGCGCCAGCAGGATAGGACAGGGTTTCACAGATACGCAGTATTTT
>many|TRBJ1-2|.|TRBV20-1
CSARDLRGDYGYTF
TGCAGTGCTAGAGATCTCCGGGGGGACTATGGCTACACCTTC